These T cell receptor beta chains were read from a single sample in a study of vaccination and CD4 T cells after COVID-19. TCRdb used MiXCR to reprocess the PCR reads, holding one entry per CDR3 protein. The sample yields 6,500 to 8,500 distinct CDR3 sequences, roughly three fifths seen once. Antigens for these TCRs are unknown. The sequenced material came from CD4+ T cells from blood, cultured in vitro. The receptors originated from a human donor who had recovered from COVID-19. Both conserved end residues are part of each CDR3. D genes are given only for firm matches. The listing skips clone size in some rows; elsewhere it reads once, few, many or a size class.

>.|TRBV7-2|TRBJ2-2|large
TGTGCCAGCAGCTTACGGATCGGGGAGCTGTTTTTT
CASSLRIGELFF
>.|TRBV25-1|TRBJ1-5|hyperexpanded
TGTGCCAGCAGCAGGCCAGGCTTCAATCAGCCCCAGCATTTT
CASSRPGFNQPQHF
>.|TRBV27|TRBJ2-2|few
TGTGCCAGCAGCCGCCCACGGGCGGACACCGGGGAGCTGTTTTTT
CASSRPRADTGELFF
>TRBD2|TRBV27|TRBJ2-7|.
TGTGCCAGCAGTTCGGGACTAGCGGGAGAGGTAGCGTACGAGCAGTACTTC
CASSSGLAGEVAYEQYF
>.|TRBV7-2|TRBJ2-2|.
TGTGCCAGCAGCCCGCTTGGGGAGCTGTTTTTT
CASSPLGELFF
>TRBD2|TRBV7-2|TRBJ2-7|.
TGTGCCAGCAGCTTAGTGAGGTTGCGCGGGACTAGCGTTTGGTACTTC
CASSLVRLRGTSVWYF
>.|TRBV29-1|TRBJ2-3|few
TGCAGCGTTGTTGGGGGGTCCGTAGATACGCAGTATTTT
CSVVGGSVDTQYF
>.|TRBV6-5|TRBJ2-5|.
TGTGCCAGCAGTTGGGACCAGTCAAGTAAGACCCAGTACTTC
CASSWDQSSKTQYF
>.|TRBV24-1|TRBJ1-1|.
TGTGCCACCAGTGACCCCCGGGAGGGGGACACTGAAGCTTTCTTT
CATSDPREGDTEAFF
>TRBD1|TRBV25-1|TRBJ2-7|.
TGTGCCAGCAGTGAATTGACAGGGAGAAACTACGAGCAGTACTTC
CASSELTGRNYEQYF
>.|TRBV28|TRBJ2-7|.
TGTGCCAGCAGCAAAAGTATTTCCTACGAGCAGTACTTC
CASSKSISYEQYF
>.|TRBV19|TRBJ2-4|.
TGTGCCACCAATAGCGGAGAGGGGATAGCCAAAAACATTCAGTACTTC
CATNSGEGIAKNIQYF
>.|TRBV27|TRBJ2-4|.
TGTGCCAGCAGTCGGCAGGACTCAAACATTCAGTACTTC
CASSRQDSNIQYF
>.|TRBV6-5|TRBJ2-6|.
TGTGCCAGCAGTTCCGGGACGAACTCTGGGGCCAACGTCCTGACTTTC
CASSSGTNSGANVLTF
>TRBD1|TRBV24-1|TRBJ2-7|once
TGTGCCACCAGTGATTCACAGGGGGCTTACGAGCAGTACTTC
CATSDSQGAYEQYF
>.|TRBV6-1|TRBJ2-7|once
TGTGCCAGCACCTCAAAGGGGTTTTCCTACGAGCAGTACTTC
CASTSKGFSYEQYF
>TRBD1|TRBV24-1|TRBJ2-2|.
TGTGCCACCAGTGATCCTGGCCAGGGGGCCTTAAGCGCCGGGGAGCTGTTTTTT
CATSDPGQGALSAGELFF
>.|TRBV12-3/TRBV12-4|TRBJ1-5|.
TGTGCCAGCAGTCCGGGTACAGCAAATAGCAATCAGCCCCAGCATTTT
CASSPGTANSNQPQHF
>TRBD2|TRBV7-2|TRBJ2-2|.
TGTGCCAGCAGACCGGGACTAGCGAACACCGGGGAGCTGTTTTTT
CASRPGLANTGELFF
>.|TRBV28|TRBJ1-1|.
TGTGCCAGCAGTTTGGACTTCGGGGGCTGGAACACTGAAGCTTTCTTT
CASSLDFGGWNTEAFF
>TRBD2|TRBV28|TRBJ2-5|.
TGTGCCAGCTCCCTTGGGGGGACTAGGGGCGAGACCCAGTACTTC
CASSLGGTRGETQYF
>TRBD1|TRBV20-1|TRBJ2-2|few
TGCAGTGCTTTAAAGGGGGCTGGTTTAGGGGGGGAGCTGTTTTTT
CSALKGAGLGGELFF
>TRBD2|TRBV20-1|TRBJ2-3|.
TGCAGTGTCACTAGCGGGGGGATGGAGACAGATACGCAGTATTTT
CSVTSGGMETDTQYF
>TRBD1|TRBV6-1|TRBJ1-2|.
TGTGCCAGCAACCAGGACAGGGGGCGATACACCTTC
CASNQDRGRYTF
>.|TRBV20-1|TRBJ1-4|.
TGCAGTGCTAGTACCGATGCGCTCGGGGTAACTAATGAAAAACTGTTTTTT
CSASTDALGVTNEKLFF
>.|TRBV7-2|TRBJ1-1|few
TGTGCCAGCAGCGTTAGGGGTTCCGCTGAAGCTTTCTTT
CASSVRGSAEAFF
>.|TRBV10-3|TRBJ1-5|.
TGTGCCATCAGTGATGATGGTGGGGGCCGGGGCAATCAGCCCCAGCATTTT
CAISDDGGGRGNQPQHF
>.|TRBV6-4|TRBJ2-3|medium-sized
TGTGCCAGCAGTAGCGAAGGGGGTGACACAGATACGCAGTATTTT
CASSSEGGDTDTQYF
>TRBD1|TRBV2|TRBJ1-5|.
TGTGCCAGCAGGGAACAGGGGGTTAGCAATCAGCCCCAGCATTTT
CASREQGVSNQPQHF
>.|TRBV29-1|TRBJ2-3|medium-sized
TGCAGCGTTGTAGGGGGGATTACAGATACGCAGTATTTT
CSVVGGITDTQYF
>TRBD1|TRBV20-1|TRBJ2-3|.
TGCAGTGCTAGCCTACAGGGGAGCACAGATACGCAGTATTTT
CSASLQGSTDTQYF
>.|TRBV2|TRBJ1-5|.
TGTGCCAGCAGTGATCTAACTTCCCAGCATTTT
CASSDLTSQHF
>TRBD1|TRBV28|TRBJ1-6|.
TGTGCCAGCAGTTTTGGACAGGGGGAGGGACCCCTCCACTTT
CASSFGQGEGPLHF
>TRBD1|TRBV6-1|TRBJ1-1|.
TGTGCCAGCAGCCTCAGGGGGCTGAACACTGAAGCTTTCTTT
CASSLRGLNTEAFF
>.|TRBV11-1|TRBJ2-1|.
TGTGCCAGCAGTCGTCTGAGGGACCCGGGGAATGAGCAGTTCTTC
CASSRLRDPGNEQFF
>TRBD2|TRBV10-3|TRBJ2-1|.
TGTGCCATCAGTGAGTCGGCTAGCGGGGGGTACAATGAGCAGTTCTTC
CAISESASGGYNEQFF
>.|TRBV2|TRBJ2-2|.
TGTGCCAGCAGTTCCCAGGGATTCACCGGGGAGCTGTTTTTT
CASSSQGFTGELFF